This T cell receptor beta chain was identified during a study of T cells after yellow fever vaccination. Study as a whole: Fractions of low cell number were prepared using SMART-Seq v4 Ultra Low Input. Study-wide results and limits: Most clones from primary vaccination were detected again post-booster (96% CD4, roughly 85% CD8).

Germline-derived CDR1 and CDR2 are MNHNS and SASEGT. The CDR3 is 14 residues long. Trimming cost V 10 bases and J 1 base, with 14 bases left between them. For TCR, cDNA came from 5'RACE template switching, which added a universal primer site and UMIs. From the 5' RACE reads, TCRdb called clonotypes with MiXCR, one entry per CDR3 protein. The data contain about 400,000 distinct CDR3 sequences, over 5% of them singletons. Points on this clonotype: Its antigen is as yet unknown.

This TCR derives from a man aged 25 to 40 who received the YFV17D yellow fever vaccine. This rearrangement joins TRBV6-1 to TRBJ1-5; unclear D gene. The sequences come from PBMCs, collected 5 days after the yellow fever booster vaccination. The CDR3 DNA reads TGTGCCACTAGGCCTCATTCGAGCAATCAGCCCCAGCATTTT. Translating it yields CATRPHSSNQPQHF.